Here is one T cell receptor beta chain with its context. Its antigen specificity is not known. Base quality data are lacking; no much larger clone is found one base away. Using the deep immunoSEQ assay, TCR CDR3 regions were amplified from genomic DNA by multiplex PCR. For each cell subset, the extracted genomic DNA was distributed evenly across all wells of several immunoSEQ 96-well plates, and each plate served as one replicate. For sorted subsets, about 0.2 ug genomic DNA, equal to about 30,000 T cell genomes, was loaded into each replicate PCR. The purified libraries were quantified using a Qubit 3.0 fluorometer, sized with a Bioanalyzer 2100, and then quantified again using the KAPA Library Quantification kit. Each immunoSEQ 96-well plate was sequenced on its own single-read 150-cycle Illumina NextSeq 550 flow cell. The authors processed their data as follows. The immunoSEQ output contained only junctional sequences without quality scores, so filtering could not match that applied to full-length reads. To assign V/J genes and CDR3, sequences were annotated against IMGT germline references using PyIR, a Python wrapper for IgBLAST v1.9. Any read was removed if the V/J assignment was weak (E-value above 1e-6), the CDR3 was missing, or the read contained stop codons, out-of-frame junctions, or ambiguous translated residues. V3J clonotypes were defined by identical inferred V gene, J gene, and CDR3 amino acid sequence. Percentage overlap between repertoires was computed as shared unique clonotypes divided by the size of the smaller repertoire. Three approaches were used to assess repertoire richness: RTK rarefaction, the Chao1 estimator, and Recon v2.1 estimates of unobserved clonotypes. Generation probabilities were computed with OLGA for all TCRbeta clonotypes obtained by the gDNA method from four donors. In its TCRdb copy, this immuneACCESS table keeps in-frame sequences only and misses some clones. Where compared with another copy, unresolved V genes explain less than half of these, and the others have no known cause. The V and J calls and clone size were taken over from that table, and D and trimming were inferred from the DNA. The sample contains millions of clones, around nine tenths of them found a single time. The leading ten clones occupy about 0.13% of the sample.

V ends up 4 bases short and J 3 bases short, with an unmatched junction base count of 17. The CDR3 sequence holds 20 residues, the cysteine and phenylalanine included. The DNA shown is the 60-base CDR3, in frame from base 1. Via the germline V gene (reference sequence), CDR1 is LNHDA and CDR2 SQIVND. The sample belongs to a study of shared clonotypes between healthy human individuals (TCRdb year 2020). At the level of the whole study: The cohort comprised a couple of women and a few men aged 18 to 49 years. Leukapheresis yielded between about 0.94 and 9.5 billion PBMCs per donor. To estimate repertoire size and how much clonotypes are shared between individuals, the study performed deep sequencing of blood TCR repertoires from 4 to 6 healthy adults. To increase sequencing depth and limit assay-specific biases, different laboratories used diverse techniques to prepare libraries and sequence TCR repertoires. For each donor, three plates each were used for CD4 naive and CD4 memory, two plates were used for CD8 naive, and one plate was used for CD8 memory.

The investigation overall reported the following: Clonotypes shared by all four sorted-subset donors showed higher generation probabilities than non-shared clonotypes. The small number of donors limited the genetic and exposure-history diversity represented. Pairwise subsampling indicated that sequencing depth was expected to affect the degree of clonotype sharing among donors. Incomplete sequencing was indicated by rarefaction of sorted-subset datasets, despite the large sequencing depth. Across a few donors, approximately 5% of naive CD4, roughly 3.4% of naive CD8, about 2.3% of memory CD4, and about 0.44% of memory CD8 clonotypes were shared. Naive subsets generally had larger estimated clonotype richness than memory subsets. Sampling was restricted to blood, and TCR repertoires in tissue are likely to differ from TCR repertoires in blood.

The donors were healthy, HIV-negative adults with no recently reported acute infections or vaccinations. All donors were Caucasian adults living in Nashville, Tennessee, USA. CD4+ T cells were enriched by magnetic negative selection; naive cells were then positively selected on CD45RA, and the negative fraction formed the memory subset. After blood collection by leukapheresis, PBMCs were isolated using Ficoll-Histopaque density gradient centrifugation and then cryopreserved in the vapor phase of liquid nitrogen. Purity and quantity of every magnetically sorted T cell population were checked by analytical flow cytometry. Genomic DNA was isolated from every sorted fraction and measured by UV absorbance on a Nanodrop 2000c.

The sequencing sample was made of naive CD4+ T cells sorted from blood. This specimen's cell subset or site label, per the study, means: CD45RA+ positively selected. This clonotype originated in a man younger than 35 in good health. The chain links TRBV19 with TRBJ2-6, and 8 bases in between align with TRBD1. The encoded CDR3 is CASSTEDRGPLMGGANVLTF. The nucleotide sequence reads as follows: TGTGCCAGTAGTACCGAAGACAGGGGCCCTCTTATGGGTGGGGCCAACGTCCTGACTTTC.